These 30 T cell receptor beta chains were sequenced from one sample in a study of T cell changes during pregnancy in multiple sclerosis. Sequenced by immunoSEQ multiplex PCR; TCRdb stores in-frame clones only, minus some. The profile shows roughly 34,000 clones, roughly 90% of them singletons. The material was CD8+ T cells from peripheral blood mononuclear cells, obtained in the third trimester of pregnancy. The receptor set was obtained from a female donor with multiple sclerosis, enrolled in a pregnancy study.

This clone was found once. The chain carries TRBV10-3 and TRBJ1-1; tentative D call: TRBD1 (6 bases). The germline gives CDR1 ENHRY, CDR2 SYGVKD. The CDR3 runs 15 residues. Between the trimmed V and J ends, which lost 4 bases and 0 bases, there was a span of 12 bases. CDR3 nucleotide sequence: TGTGCCATCAGTGGACCAGACAGGCTGAACACTGAAGCTTTCTTT. This sequence encodes CAISGPDRLNTEAFF.

A remark on this clone: At one boundary the junction diverges from the germline segment, which might be a read error. In nucleotides, the CDR3 is TGTGCCAGCAACCAAGATCCCACCCTAACTAGCGGGGGGATTGATACGCAGTATTTT. Protein: CASNQDPTLTSGGIDTQYF. The V and J genes are TRBV4-2 and TRBJ2-3; 12 bases map to TRBD2. Germline-derived CDR1 and CDR2 are LGHNA and YNFKEQ. The CDR3 consists of 19 residues.

V usage is TRBV30 and J usage is TRBJ1-6; 7 bases fit TRBD1. With V trimmed by 8 bases and J by 10 bases, 11 bases remained unmatched. CDR1 is GTSNPN and CDR2 is SVGIG in the germline V gene (reference sequence). The CDR3 is 13 residues long. CDR3 amino acids: CAGTRDRKSPLHF. CDR3 DNA sequence: TGTGCCGGGACCCGGGACAGAAAATCACCCCTCCACTTT.

This chain uses TRBV12-5 with TRBJ1-5; 9 nucleotides line up with TRBD1. This CDR3 has 14 amino acids. V gave up 4 bases and J gave up 6 bases; unmatched junction bases: 4. Looked up from germline, CDR1 is LGHNT and CDR2 is FRNRAP. The CDR3 sequence: CASGSTGGGQPQHF. As DNA, the CDR3 is TGTGCTAGTGGTTCTACAGGGGGCGGTCAGCCCCAGCATTTT.

The gene calls are TRBV2 and TRBJ2-7; 10 bases align to TRBD1. CDR3 length equals 17 residues. V shed 6 bases, J shed 2 bases, and the junction held 13 bases outside the gene matches. The germline gives CDR1 SNHLY, CDR2 FYNNEI. DNA for the CDR3: TGTGCCAGCAGAAATCTTTTTTCCGGGACAGGGGCCTACGAGCAGTACTTC. Protein sequence: CASRNLFSGTGAYEQYF.

V and J are TRBV27 and TRBJ2-3; D is uncertain. Per the germline V gene, CDR1 is MNHEY and CDR2 is SMNVEV (reference sequence). Trimming removed 6 bases at V and 1 base at J, with 11 bases between. This CDR3 is built from 14 residues. Here the CDR3 reads CASRIHPGTDTQYF. The CDR3 DNA sequence: TGTGCCAGCAGGATTCACCCGGGCACAGATACGCAGTATTTT.

The V and J genes are TRBV19 and TRBJ1-1; 7 nucleotides align to TRBD1. This CDR3 is 15 amino acids long. Trimming at V came to 7 bases and at J to 0 bases, leaving 8 bases not matched to a gene. Germline V gene lookup returns CDR1 LNHDA and CDR2 SQIVND (reference sequence). The CDR3, as DNA: TGTGCCAGTACCGAACCCGACAGGGTGAACACTGAAGCTTTCTTT. It specifies CASTEPDRVNTEAFF.

The chain is built from TRBV7-9 and TRBJ2-7; D may be TRBD2 (5 bases). Deletions cut 4 bases from V and 3 bases from J, with 10 bases between. This CDR3 has 13 amino acids. Germline CDR1 is SEHNR and CDR2 is FQNEAQ (reference sequence). DNA of the CDR3: TGTGCCAGCAGCTCAGACTATGGCTACGAGCAGTACTTC. Protein product: CASSSDYGYEQYF.

The chain carries TRBV5-4 and TRBJ2-7, with 11 bases identical to TRBD2. The V gene end was trimmed by 1 base and the J gene end by 3 bases; junction bases not matched to a gene: 6. The CDR3 extends over 16 amino acids. The germline gives CDR1 SGHNT, CDR2 YYREEE (reference sequence). The DNA of the CDR3 is TGTGCCAGCAGCTTGCGGGGGACTAGCGGTCTCTACGAGCAGTACTTC. It translates to CASSLRGTSGLYEQYF.

The V and J genes are TRBV6-5 and TRBJ1-2, with TRBD1 as a possible D gene (5 bases). With 2 bases removed from V and 4 bases from J, the gap between germline ends came to 14 bases. The CDR3 consists of 15 residues. From germline, CDR1 is MNHEY and CDR2 SVGAGI. CDR3 sequence: CASSYGRGYGYGYTF. The CDR3 bases are TGTGCCAGCAGTTACGGTCGGGGGTACGGCTATGGCTACACCTTC.

The chain uses TRBV9 and TRBJ2-5; the match to TRBD1 covers 7 bases. Unmatched junction bases numbered 4, after V lost 6 bases and J lost 2 bases. Germline loops: CDR1 SGDLS, CDR2 YYNGEE. This CDR3 is 13 amino acids long. CDR3 nucleotides: TGTGCCAGCAACCTCAGGGGGCAAGAGACCCAGTACTTC. Translation gives CASNLRGQETQYF.

The genes are TRBV11-2 and TRBJ2-3, with TRBD2 matching over 7 bases. The CDR3 sequence is 16 residues long. The V segment lost 2 bases and the J segment 4 bases; nucleotides outside the gene matches: 9. CDR1 is SGHAT, CDR2 FQNNGV, per germline. CDR3 sequence reads: CASSLMWRGNSDTQYF. The CDR3 nucleotides read TGTGCCAGCAGCTTAATGTGGCGGGGGAACTCAGATACGCAGTATTTT.

This chain links TRBV14 with TRBJ2-7, with 8 bases matching TRBD1. This CDR3 is 14 amino acids long. Germline V lookup: CDR1 SGHDN, CDR2 FVKESK. V lost 0 bases to trimming and J lost 4 bases; unmatched junction nucleotides: 2. The CDR3 DNA follows: TGTGCCAGCAGCCAAGAACAGGGGGTTTACGAGCAGTACTTC. This sequence encodes CASSQEQGVYEQYF.

The chain links TRBV6-4 to TRBJ2-2, with D possibly matching TRBD1 (5 bases). Germline loops: CDR1 MRHNA, CDR2 SNTAGT. The CDR3 has 12 residues. V dropped 6 bases and J dropped 3 bases, with 5 bases sitting between them. The CDR3 is CASRQDTGELFF. CDR3 DNA sequence: TGTGCCAGCAGACAGGACACCGGGGAGCTGTTTTTT.

The chain has TRBV7-8 and TRBJ1-2; TRBD1 matches at 7 bases. This CDR3 is built from 14 residues. The ends lost 5 bases at V and 7 bases at J; junction bases unmatched: 10. Germline CDR1 is SGHVS and CDR2 is FQNEAQ. CDR3 sequence (DNA): TGTGCCAGCAGCCCGCTAATAACAGGGGCTGGCTACACCTTC. This encodes CASSPLITGAGYTF.

This clone was seen a few times. The rearrangement uses TRBV27 and TRBJ1-6, with 7 bases aligning to TRBD1. The V gene end was trimmed by 7 bases and the J gene end by 6 bases; junction bases not matched to a gene: 9. Germline V gene lookup returns CDR1 MNHEY and CDR2 SMNVEV (reference sequence). The CDR3 is made up of 15 amino acids. In DNA form, the CDR3 reads TGTGCCAGCACTAAAGGGGGCTTAGCTAATTCACCCCTCCACTTT. It encodes CASTKGGLANSPLHF.

J is TRBJ2-7 and V is TRBV18, with D unresolved. Germline V CDR1 and CDR2: KGHSH, LQKENI. V dropped 1 base and J dropped 5 bases, with 6 bases sitting between them. This CDR3 region has 12 residues. CDR3 sequence: CASSPRRDEQYF. CDR3 nucleotides: TGTGCCAGCTCACCACGCCGGGACGAGCAGTACTTC.

V usage is TRBV9 and J usage is TRBJ2-1; D is perhaps TRBD2 (5 bases). V was cut by 4 bases and J by 10 bases, with 21 bases left in between. This CDR3 has 15 residues. Germline CDR1 is SGDLS and CDR2 is YYNGEE. The CDR3 bases are TGTGCCAGCAGCCCGACCGGTTCATTAACGGGGGAGCAGTTCTTC. Translated, it gives CASSPTGSLTGEQFF.

By sample share, this clone is medium-sized. The chain couples TRBV6-4 to TRBJ2-3, with 8 bases that match TRBD2. The CDR3 runs to 14 residues. Germline-derived CDR1 and CDR2 are MRHNA and SNTAGT. Germline trimming cut 3 bases from V and 1 base from J; bases unmatched to any gene: 0. The CDR3 DNA reads as TGTGCCAGCAGTGAGCGGGGGGGCACAGATACGCAGTATTTT. As protein: CASSERGGTDTQYF.

The rearrangement uses TRBV7-9 and TRBJ2-1; the D is unclear. Germline V CDR1 and CDR2: SEHNR, FQNEAQ (reference sequence). Deletions cut 10 bases from V and 1 base from J, with 20 bases between. This CDR3 has 16 residues. DNA of the CDR3: TGTGCCACCAAGCTTAAGGCCCAGGTATCCTACAATGAGCAGTTCTTC. It specifies CATKLKAQVSYNEQFF.

The chain uses TRBV9 and TRBJ2-3; TRBD2 agrees at 12 bases. Looked up from germline, CDR1 is SGDLS and CDR2 is YYNGEE. The CDR3 is made up of 17 amino acids. The trim removed 0 bases at V and 5 bases at J, leaving 7 bases unmatched. The CDR3 spells CASSVDPSGGAGDTQYF. DNA of the CDR3: TGTGCCAGCAGCGTAGATCCTAGCGGGGGGGCTGGAGATACGCAGTATTTT.

The chain recombines TRBV7-6 with TRBJ2-3; the D is unclear. Germline V gives CDR1 SGHVS, CDR2 FNYEAQ. This CDR3 is built from 14 residues. Trimming cost V 2 bases and J 1 base, with 7 bases left between them. CDR3 sequence: CASSLTQGTDTQYF. CDR3 nucleotides: TGTGCCAGCAGCTTAACTCAGGGCACAGATACGCAGTATTTT.

The chain has TRBV27 and TRBJ1-1; D may be TRBD1 (6 bases). This CDR3 region has 15 residues. From germline, CDR1 is MNHEY and CDR2 SMNVEV (reference sequence). V dropped 2 bases and J dropped 3 bases, with 13 bases sitting between them. The CDR3 DNA sequence: TGTGCCAGCAGTTTAACGGCGGGGGCGTACACTGAAGCTTTCTTT. This translates into CASSLTAGAYTEAFF.

This sequence joins TRBV6-6 and TRBJ1-2; 10 positions agree with TRBD1. CDR3 length equals 16 residues. Germline V CDR1 and CDR2: MNHNY, SVGAGI (reference sequence). The J segment lost 4 bases and the V segment lost 5 bases, leaving 10 bases of the junction unmatched. Here the CDR3 DNA reads TGTGCCAGCAGTCTGGGGGGACAGGGGCGAATCTATGGCTACACCTTC. It codes for CASSLGGQGRIYGYTF.

The chain uses TRBV6-5 and TRBJ1-4; a weak D match, TRBD1 (5 bases). Germline V lookup: CDR1 MNHEY, CDR2 SVGAGI. V was cut by 6 bases and J by 0 bases, with 5 bases left in between. This CDR3 is 13 amino acids long. CDR3 in DNA: TGTGCCAGCAGGACAGCAACTAATGAAAAACTGTTTTTT. Its translation is CASRTATNEKLFF.

The V and J genes are TRBV11-2 and TRBJ1-1; possibly TRBD1 for D (5 bases). Per the germline V gene, CDR1 is SGHAT and CDR2 is FQNNGV. The V end lost 1 base, the J end lost 8 bases, and 14 bases lay between the germline ends. This CDR3 spans 14 amino acids. DNA of the CDR3: TGTGCCAGCAGCTTAGCGGGGGGGGTCAGAGAAGCTTTCTTT. It codes for CASSLAGGVREAFF.

This chain links TRBV18 with TRBJ2-7; D not certain. Germline V gene sequence: CDR1 KGHSH, CDR2 LQKENI. The CDR3 extends over 14 amino acids. Between the trimmed V and J ends, which lost 0 bases and 3 bases, there was a span of 9 bases. Here the CDR3 reads CASSPPHLIYEQYF. CDR3 sequence (DNA): TGTGCCAGCTCACCACCGCACTTAATCTACGAGCAGTACTTC.

The CDR3 loop is CASSLSRQGYYGYTF. DNA for the CDR3: TGCGCCAGCAGCCTTTCCCGACAGGGGTACTATGGCTACACCTTC. The chain recombines TRBV4-3 with TRBJ1-2; TRBD1 aligns across 8 bases. The length of the CDR3 is 15 residues. Germline V gene data show CDR1 as LGHNA and CDR2 as YSLEER. The trim removed 4 bases at V and 3 bases at J, leaving 7 bases unmatched.

This chain uses TRBV15 with TRBJ1-2; D may be TRBD1 (6 bases). This CDR3 has 14 residues. The V end was cut by 5 bases, the J end by 4 bases, with 14 bases between. Looked up from germline, CDR1 is LNHNV and CDR2 is YYDKDF (reference sequence). This CDR3 reads CATSAPGGAYGYTF. The CDR3, as DNA: TGTGCCACCAGCGCCCCGGGGGGCGCCTATGGCTACACCTTC.

CDR3 DNA sequence: TGTGCCAGCATCTCTCACCCCCCCATTGGGTCAGGCTTGAACGAGCAGTACTTC. It translates to CASISHPPIGSGLNEQYF. The chain carries TRBV27 and TRBJ2-7, with unresolved D. Trimming left V 7 bases short and J 5 bases short, with 30 bases between. In germline, CDR1 is MNHEY, CDR2 SMNVEV (reference sequence). This CDR3 is 18 amino acids long.